The source of this TCR beta chain is a study of T-cell memory formation after mild COVID-19. Findings of the study overall: The authors left the SARS-CoV-2 specificity of second-wave clones peaking on day 37 unconfirmed. Of the contracting clones, CD4+ ones lay mainly in CM and EM, and CD8+ ones in EMRA. Contracting clones, day 15 to 85, had balanced CD4/CD8, and later expanders favored CD4+. Cross-reactive memory apparently joined, as some responding clones appeared in pre-infection memory.

The ends were cut back, 3 bases at V and 4 bases at J, with 10 bases in the middle. CDR1 and CDR2 (germline): SGHRS, YFSETQ. This CDR3 has 13 amino acids. Each CDR3 protein is one row after TCRdb ran MiXCR on the 5' RACE reads. Here the sample spans about 310,000 distinct CDR3 sequences, approximately 19% being singletons. Note on this clonotype: Its antigen is still unknown.

The source is a man aged 18 to 35 who had mild COVID-19 (a few samples of this study predate the infection). Cell type and time point are not known. The specimen sequenced was PBMCs or a T cell subset sorted from them (not recorded which). The chain links TRBV5-1 to TRBJ2-5, with D possibly TRBD1 on 6 matching bases. The CDR3 loop is CASSSTGIETQYF. The CDR3 coding sequence is TGCGCCAGCAGCTCCACAGGGATAGAGACCCAGTACTTC.